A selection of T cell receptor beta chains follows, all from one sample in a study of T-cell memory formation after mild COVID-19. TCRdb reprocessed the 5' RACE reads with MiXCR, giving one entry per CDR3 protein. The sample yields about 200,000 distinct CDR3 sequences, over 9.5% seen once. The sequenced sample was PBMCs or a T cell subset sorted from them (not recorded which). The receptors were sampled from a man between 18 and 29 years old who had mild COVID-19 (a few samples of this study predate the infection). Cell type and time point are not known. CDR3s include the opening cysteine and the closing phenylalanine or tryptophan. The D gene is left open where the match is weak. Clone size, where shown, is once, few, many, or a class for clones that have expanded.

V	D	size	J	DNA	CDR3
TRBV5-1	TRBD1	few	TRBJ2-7	TGCGCCAGCAGCTTGGACCCCGACAGGGACGAGCAGTACTTC	CASSLDPDRDEQYF
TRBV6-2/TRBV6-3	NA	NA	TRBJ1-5	TGTGCCAGCAGTGACCCGCACAGGGCTGGCAATCAGCCCCAGCATTTT	CASSDPHRAGNQPQHF
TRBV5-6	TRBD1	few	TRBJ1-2	TGTGCCAGCAGCTCGAACAGGGGGCGCGTCTATGGCTACACCTTC	CASSSNRGRVYGYTF
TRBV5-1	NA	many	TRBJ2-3	TGCGCCAGCAGCCTGGACAGCTCTAATACGCAGTATTTT	CASSLDSSNTQYF
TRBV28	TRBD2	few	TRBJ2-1	TGTGCCAGCTCCGGGGGGGGAACGGCCCATGAGCAGTTCTTC	CASSGGGTAHEQFF
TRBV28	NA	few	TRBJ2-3	TGTGCCAGCGGGTTAACTAGGCAAGCGCAGTATTTT	CASGLTRQAQYF
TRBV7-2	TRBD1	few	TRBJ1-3	TGTGCCAGCAATCAGGGGGTCTTCTCTGGAAACACCATATATTTT	CASNQGVFSGNTIYF
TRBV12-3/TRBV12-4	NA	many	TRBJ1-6	TGTGCCAGCAGCCCCCGGGGGGGCTTGTCACCCCTCCACTTT	CASSPRGGLSPLHF
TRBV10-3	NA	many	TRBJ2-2	TGTGCCATCAGTGAGATTTCCGGGTCGAACACCGGGGAGCTGTTTTTT	CAISEISGSNTGELFF
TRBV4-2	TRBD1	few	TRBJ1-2	TGTGCCAGCAGCCAGGTCGGGACAGGCGATAACTATGGCTACACCTTC	CASSQVGTGDNYGYTF
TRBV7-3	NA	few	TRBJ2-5	TGTGCCAGCAGCCCTGAACCTCCTGGGGCCCAGTACTTC	CASSPEPPGAQYF
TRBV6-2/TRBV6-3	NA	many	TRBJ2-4	TGTGCCAGTAGAACAGGCGGCGCCAAAAACATTCAGTACTTC	CASRTGGAKNIQYF
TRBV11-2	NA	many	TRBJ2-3	TGTGCCAGCAGCTTTAGTCTGCACACAGATACGCAGTATTTT	CASSFSLHTDTQYF
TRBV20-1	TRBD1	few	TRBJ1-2	TGCAGTGCAGGGGGGGGACAGAACTATGGCTACACCTTC	CSAGGGQNYGYTF
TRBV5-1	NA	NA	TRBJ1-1	TGCGCCAGCAGCAGGGGGACCCAGGGCACTGAAGCTTTCTTT	CASSRGTQGTEAFF
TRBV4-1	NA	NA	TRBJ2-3	TGCGCCAGCAGCCAACCGCTTCGGACTAGCACAGATACGCAGTATTTT	CASSQPLRTSTDTQYF
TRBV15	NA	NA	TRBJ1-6	TGTGCCACCAGCAGAGTGACAGATTCACCCCTCCACTTT	CATSRVTDSPLHF
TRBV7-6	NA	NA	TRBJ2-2	TGTGCCAGCAGCTTAGGGGGCTCAGGCACCGGGGAGCTGTTTTTT	CASSLGGSGTGELFF
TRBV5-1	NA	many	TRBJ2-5	TGCGCCAGCAGCTTGGGGAGGGCCGACCTACGAGAGACCCAGTACTTC	CASSLGRADLRETQYF
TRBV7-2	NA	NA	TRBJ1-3	TGTGCCAGCAGCTGGGCGGGCCGTAGGTCTGGAAACACCATATATTTT	CASSWAGRRSGNTIYF
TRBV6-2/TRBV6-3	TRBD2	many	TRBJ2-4	TGTGCCAGCAGTGATCCCCTACTAGCGGGGAAAGAAAACATTCAGTACTTC	CASSDPLLAGKENIQYF
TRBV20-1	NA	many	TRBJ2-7	TGCAGTGCTAGAGAGTGGTCCTTTCCTTACGAGCAGTACTTC	CSAREWSFPYEQYF
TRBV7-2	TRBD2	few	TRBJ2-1	TGTGCCAGCAGCCAAGGACTAGCCCACAATGAGCAGTTCTTC	CASSQGLAHNEQFF
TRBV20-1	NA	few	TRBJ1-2	TGCAGTGCTAGAGAGCCCCCTCTTTGGGGCTACACCTTC	CSAREPPLWGYTF
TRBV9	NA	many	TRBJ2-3	TGTGCCAGCAGCGTAGCGGCTCTCACAGATACGCAGTATTTT	CASSVAALTDTQYF
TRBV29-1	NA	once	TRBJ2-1	TGCAGCGGCCAAAGCTATGAGCAGTTCTTC	CSGQSYEQFF
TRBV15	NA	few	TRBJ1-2	TGTGCCACCAGCAGAGGAAAGACCCCCTATGGCTACACCTTC	CATSRGKTPYGYTF
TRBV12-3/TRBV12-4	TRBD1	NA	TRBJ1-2	TGTGCCAGCAGCTTCGGGGGAGGGGGCGCCTATGGCTACACCTTC	CASSFGGGGAYGYTF
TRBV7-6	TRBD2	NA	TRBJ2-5	TGTGCCAGCAGCTCGCGAGCGGGGAACCAAGAGACCCAGTACTTC	CASSSRAGNQETQYF
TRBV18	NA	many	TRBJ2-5	TGTGCCAGCTCACCAGGACAGCAAGAGACCCAGTACTTC	CASSPGQQETQYF
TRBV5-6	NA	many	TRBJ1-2	TGTGCCAGCAGCTTGGGCACAGGGCGCGGCTACACCTTC	CASSLGTGRGYTF
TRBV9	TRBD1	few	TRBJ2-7	TGTGCCAGCAGCGTATCGGGACAGGGAGGCTACGACGAGCAGTACTTC	CASSVSGQGGYDEQYF
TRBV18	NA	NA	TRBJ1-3	TGTGCCAGCTCACCACCGGGGGCGGCTGGAAACACCATATATTTT	CASSPPGAAGNTIYF
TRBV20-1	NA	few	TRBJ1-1	TGCAGTGCTAGAGACCGACGGGGGCGCCCAGAAGCTTTCTTT	CSARDRRGRPEAFF
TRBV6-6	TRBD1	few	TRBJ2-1	TGTGCCAGCAGCGGACAGGGGATATCCTACAATGAGCAGTTCTTC	CASSGQGISYNEQFF
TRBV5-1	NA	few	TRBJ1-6	TGCGCCAGCAGCTTGAGTTTTAATTCACCCCTCCACTTT	CASSLSFNSPLHF
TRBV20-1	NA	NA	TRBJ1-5	TGCAGTGCTAGAGATCGGAGGGGTAGGCAGCCCCAGCATTTT	CSARDRRGRQPQHF
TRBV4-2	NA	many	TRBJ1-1	TGTGCCAGCAGCCAAGAAAGGGGCGAAGCTTTCTTT	CASSQERGEAFF
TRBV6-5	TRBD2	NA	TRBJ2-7	TGTGCCAGCAGTAGCGGGGCGAACCGCTACGAGCAGTACTTC	CASSSGANRYEQYF
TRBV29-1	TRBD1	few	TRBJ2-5	TGCAGCGTTGATGGACAGGGGGCTGAAGAGACCCAGTACTTC	CSVDGQGAEETQYF
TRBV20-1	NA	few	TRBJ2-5	TGCAGTGCTAGAGGCTGGCGGGACACTTGGTACCAAGAGACCCAGTACTTC	CSARGWRDTWYQETQYF
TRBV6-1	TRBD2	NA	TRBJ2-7	TGTGCCAGCAGTGCGGGACTACACGATTTGGGCTTCTTC	CASSAGLHDLGFF
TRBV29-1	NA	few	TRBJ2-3	TGCAGCGCCCTGAGGCCTATAGATGCAGATACGCAGTATTTT	CSALRPIDADTQYF
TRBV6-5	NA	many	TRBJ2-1	TGTGCCAGCAGTTACAACCCTCCGGTTACACTCCCGAGCTCCTACAATGAGCAGTTCTTC	CASSYNPPVTLPSSYNEQFF
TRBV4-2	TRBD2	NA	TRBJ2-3	TGTGCCAGCAGCGTCCAAGCGGGGGCTATCACAGATACGCAGTATTTT	CASSVQAGAITDTQYF
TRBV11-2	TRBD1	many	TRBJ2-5	TGTGCCAGCAGATCCCCAGGGGGAGAGACCCAGTACTTC	CASRSPGGETQYF